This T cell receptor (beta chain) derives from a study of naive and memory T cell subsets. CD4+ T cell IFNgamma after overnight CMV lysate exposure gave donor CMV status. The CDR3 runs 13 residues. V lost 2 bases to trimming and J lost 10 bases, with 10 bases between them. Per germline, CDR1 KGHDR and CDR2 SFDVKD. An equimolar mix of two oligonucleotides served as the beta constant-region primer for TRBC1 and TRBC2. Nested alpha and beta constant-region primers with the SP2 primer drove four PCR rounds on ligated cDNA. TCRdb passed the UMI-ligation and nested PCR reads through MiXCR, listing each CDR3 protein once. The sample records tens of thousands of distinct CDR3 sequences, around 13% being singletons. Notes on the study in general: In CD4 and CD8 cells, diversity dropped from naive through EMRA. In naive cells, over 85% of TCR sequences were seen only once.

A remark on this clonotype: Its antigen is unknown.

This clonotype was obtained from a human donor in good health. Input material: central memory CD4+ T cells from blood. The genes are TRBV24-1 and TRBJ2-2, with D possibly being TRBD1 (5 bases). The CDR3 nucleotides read TGTGCCACCAGTGATTGGCAGGGTTTGGAGCTGTTTTTT. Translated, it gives CATSDWQGLELFF.